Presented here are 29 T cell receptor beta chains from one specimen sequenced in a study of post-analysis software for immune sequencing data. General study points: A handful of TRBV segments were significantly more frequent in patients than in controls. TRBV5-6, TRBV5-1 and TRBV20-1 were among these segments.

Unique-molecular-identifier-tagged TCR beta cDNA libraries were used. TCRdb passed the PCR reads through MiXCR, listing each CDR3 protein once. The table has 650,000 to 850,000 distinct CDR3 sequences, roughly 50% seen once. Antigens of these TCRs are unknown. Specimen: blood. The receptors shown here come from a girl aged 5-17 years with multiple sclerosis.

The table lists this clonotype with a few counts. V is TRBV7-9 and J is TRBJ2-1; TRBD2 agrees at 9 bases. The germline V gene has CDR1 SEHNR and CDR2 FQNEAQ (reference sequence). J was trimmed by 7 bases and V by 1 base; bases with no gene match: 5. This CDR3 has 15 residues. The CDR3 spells CASSLGGRETNEQFF. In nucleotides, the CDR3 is TGTGCCAGCAGCTTAGGCGGGAGGGAGACGAATGAGCAGTTCTTC.

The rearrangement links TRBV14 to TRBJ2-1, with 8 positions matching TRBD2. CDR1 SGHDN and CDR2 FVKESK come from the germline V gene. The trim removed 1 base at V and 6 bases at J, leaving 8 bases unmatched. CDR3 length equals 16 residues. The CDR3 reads CASSQAGTRSFNEQFF. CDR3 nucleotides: TGTGCCAGCAGCCAAGCCGGGACTAGAAGCTTCAATGAGCAGTTCTTC. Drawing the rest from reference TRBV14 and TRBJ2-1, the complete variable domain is EAGVTQFPSHSVIEKGQTVTLRCDPISGHDNLYWYRRVMGKEIKFLLHFVKESKQDESGMPNNRFLAERTGGTYSTLKVQPAELEDSGVYFCASSQAGTRSFNEQFFGPGTRLTVL.

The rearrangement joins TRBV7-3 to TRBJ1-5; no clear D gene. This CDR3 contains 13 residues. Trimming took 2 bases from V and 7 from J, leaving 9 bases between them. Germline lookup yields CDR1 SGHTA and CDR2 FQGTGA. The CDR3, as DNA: TGTGCCAGCAGCTTAGGGCCGCGGCAGCCCCAGCATTTT. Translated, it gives CASSLGPRQPQHF.

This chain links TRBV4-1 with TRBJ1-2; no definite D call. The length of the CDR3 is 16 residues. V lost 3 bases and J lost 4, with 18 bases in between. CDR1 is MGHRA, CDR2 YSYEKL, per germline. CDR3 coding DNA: TGCGCCAGCAGCCAGGATCTCAGCCCGTTGGGCTATGGCTACACCTTC. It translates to CASSQDLSPLGYGYTF.

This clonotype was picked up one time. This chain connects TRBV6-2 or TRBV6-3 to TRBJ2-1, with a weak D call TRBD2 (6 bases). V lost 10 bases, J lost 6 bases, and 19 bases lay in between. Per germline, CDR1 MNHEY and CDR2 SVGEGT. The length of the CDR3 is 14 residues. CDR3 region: CATTLARGLNEQFF. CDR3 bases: TGTGCCACAACCCTAGCGAGAGGCCTCAATGAGCAGTTCTTC.

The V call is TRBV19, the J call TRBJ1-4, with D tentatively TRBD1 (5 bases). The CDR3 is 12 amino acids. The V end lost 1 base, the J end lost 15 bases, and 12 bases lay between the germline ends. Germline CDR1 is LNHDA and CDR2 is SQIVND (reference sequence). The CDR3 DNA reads TGTGCCAGTAGTATAGTTCGAGGGACGGTGTTTTTT. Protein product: CASSIVRGTVFF.

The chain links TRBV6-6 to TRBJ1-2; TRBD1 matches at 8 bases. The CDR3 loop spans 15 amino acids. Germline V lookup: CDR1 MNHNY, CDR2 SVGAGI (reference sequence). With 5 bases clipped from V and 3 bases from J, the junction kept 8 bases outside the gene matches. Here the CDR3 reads CASSRGQEAHYGYTF. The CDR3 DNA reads TGTGCCAGCAGTCGGGGACAGGAGGCCCACTATGGCTACACCTTC.

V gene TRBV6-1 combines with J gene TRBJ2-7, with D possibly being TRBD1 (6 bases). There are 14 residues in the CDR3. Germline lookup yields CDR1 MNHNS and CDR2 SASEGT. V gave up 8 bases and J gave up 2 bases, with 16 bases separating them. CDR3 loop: CASEHRASPYEQYF. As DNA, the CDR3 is TGTGCCAGCGAGCACAGGGCCTCCCCCTACGAGCAGTACTTC.

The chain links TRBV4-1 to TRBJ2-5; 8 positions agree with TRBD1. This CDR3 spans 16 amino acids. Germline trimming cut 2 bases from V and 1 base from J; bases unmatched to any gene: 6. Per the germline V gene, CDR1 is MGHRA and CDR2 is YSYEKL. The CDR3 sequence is CASSQRATGVQETQYF. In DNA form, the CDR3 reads TGCGCCAGCAGCCAACGGGCGACAGGGGTCCAAGAGACCCAGTACTTC.

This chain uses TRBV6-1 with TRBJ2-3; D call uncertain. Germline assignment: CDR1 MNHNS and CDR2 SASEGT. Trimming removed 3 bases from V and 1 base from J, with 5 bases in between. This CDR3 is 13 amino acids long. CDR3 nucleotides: TGTGCCAGCAGTGAGATCGGCACAGATACGCAGTATTTT. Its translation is CASSEIGTDTQYF.

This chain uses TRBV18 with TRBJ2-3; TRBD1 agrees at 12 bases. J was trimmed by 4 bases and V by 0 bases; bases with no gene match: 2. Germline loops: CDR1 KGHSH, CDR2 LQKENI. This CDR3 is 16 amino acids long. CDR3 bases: TGTGCCAGCTCACCACCGGGACAGGGGGCCTCAGATACGCAGTATTTT. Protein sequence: CASSPPGQGASDTQYF. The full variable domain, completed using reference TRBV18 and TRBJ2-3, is NAGVMQNPRHLVRRRGQEARLRCSPMKGHSHVYWYRQLPEEGLKFMVYLQKENIIDESGMPKERFSAEFPKEGPSILRIQQVVRGDSAAYFCASSPPGQGASDTQYFGPGTRLTVL.

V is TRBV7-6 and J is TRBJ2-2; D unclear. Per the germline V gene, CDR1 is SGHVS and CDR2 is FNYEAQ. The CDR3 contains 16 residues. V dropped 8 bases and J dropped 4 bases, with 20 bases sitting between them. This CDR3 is CASVTWTADRTGELFF. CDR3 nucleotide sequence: TGTGCCAGCGTAACGTGGACGGCCGACCGCACCGGGGAGCTGTTTTTT.

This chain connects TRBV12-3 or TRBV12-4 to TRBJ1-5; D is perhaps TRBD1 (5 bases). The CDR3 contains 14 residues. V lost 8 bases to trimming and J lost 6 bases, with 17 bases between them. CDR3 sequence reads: CASGLWGRGQPQHF. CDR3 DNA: TGTGCCAGCGGCCTTTGGGGCAGAGGTCAGCCCCAGCATTTT.

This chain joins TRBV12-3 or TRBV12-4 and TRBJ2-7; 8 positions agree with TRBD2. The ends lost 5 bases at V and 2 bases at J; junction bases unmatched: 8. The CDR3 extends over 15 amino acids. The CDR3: CASSHKRENAYEQYF. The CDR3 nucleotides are TGTGCCAGCAGTCACAAGCGGGAGAACGCCTACGAGCAGTACTTC.

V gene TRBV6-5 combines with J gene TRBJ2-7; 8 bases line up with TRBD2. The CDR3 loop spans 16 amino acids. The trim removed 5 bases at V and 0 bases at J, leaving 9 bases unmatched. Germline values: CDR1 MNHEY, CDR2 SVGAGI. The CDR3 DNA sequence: TGTGCCAGCAGTCGCCCCGGACTAGCCCTCTCCTACGAGCAGTACTTC. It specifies CASSRPGLALSYEQYF.

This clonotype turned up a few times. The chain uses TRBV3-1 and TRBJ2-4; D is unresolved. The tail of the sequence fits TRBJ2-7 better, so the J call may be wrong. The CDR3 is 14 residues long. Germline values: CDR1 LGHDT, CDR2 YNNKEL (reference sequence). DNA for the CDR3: TGTGCCAGCAGCCAAGGATGGTCTACCTACGAGCAGTACTTC. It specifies CASSQGWSTYEQYF.

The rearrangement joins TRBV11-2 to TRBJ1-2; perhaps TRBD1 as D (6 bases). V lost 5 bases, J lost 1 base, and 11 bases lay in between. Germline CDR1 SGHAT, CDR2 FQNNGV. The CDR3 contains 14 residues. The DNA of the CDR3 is TGTGCCAGCAGCCCTACAGGGTTTAACTATGGCTACACCTTC. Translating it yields CASSPTGFNYGYTF.

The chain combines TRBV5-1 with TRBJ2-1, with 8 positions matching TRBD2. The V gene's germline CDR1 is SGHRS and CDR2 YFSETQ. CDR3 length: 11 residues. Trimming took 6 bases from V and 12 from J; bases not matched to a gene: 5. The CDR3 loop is CASKSGRGQFF. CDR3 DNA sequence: TGCGCCAGCAAGAGCGGGAGAGGGCAGTTCTTC.

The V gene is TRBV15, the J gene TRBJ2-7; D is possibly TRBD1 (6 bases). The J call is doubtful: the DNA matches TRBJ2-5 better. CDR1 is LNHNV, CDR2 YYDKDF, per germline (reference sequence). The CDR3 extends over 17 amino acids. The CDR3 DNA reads TGTGCCACCAGCAGCCATCTTCCCGGGACACATCAAGAGACCCAGTACTTC. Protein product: CATSSHLPGTHQETQYF.

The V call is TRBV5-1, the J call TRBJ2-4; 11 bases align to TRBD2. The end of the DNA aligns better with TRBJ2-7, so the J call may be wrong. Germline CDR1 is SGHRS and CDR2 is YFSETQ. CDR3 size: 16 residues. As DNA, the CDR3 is TGCGCCAGCAGGCTAGCGGGAGGCTCCCTACCCTACGAGCAGTACTTC. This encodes CASRLAGGSLPYEQYF.

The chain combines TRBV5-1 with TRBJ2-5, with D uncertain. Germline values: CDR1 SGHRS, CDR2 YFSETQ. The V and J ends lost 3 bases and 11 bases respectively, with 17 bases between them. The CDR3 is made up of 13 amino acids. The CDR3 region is CASSSTVGVEQYF. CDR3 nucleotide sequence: TGCGCCAGCAGCTCGACGGTCGGTGTGGAGCAGTACTTC.

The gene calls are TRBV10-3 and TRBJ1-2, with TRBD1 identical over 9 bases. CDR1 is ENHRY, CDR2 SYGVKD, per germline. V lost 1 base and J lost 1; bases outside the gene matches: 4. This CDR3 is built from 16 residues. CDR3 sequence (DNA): TGTGCCATCAGTGAGTTGGGACAGGGCATTAACTATGGCTACACCTTC. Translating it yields CAISELGQGINYGYTF.

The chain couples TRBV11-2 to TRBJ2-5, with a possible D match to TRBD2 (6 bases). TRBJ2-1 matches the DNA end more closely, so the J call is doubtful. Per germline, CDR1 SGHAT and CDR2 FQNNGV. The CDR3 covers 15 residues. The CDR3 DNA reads TGTGCCAGCAGCTCAGGAGGGCAGTACCAAGAGACCCAGTTCTTC. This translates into CASSSGGQYQETQFF.

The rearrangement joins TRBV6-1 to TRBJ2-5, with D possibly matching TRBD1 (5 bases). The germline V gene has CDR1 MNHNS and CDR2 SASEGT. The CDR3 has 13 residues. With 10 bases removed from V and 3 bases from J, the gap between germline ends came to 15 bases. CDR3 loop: CAIRAGLEETQYF. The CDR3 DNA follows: TGTGCCATCAGGGCAGGCTTGGAAGAGACCCAGTACTTC.

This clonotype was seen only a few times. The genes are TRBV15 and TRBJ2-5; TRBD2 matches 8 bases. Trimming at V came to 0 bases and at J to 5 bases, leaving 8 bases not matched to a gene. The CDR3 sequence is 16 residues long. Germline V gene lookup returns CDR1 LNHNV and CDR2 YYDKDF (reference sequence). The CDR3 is CATSRDTGGPLETQYF. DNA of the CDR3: TGTGCCACCAGCAGAGATACGGGAGGGCCGTTGGAGACCCAGTACTTC.

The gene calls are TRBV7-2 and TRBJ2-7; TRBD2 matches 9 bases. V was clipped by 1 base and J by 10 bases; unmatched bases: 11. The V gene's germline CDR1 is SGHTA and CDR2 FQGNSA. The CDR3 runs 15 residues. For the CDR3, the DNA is TGTGCCAGCAGCTTAGTAGGGGGGACTAGCAGTTCCCAGTACTTC. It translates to CASSLVGGTSSSQYF.

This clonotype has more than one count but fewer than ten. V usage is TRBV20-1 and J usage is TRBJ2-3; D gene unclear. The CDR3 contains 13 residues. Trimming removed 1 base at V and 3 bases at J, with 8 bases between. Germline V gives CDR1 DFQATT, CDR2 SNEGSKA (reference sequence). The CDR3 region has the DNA TGCAGTGCTAGAGTAGTGGTAACAGATACGCAGTATTTT. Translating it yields CSARVVVTDTQYF.

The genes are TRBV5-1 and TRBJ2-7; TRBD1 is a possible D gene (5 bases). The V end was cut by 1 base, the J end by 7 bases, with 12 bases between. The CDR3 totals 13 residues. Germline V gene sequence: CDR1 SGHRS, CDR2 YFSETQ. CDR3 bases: TGCGCCAGCAGCTTGTGGCAGGGCTGGGAGCAGTACTTC. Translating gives CASSLWQGWEQYF. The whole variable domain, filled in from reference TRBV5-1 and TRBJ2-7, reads KAGVTQTPRYLIKTRGQQVTLSCSPISGHRSVSWYQQTPGQGLQFLFEYFSETQRNKGNFPGRFSGRQFSNSRSEMNVSTLELGDSALYLCASSLWQGWEQYFGPGTRLTVT.

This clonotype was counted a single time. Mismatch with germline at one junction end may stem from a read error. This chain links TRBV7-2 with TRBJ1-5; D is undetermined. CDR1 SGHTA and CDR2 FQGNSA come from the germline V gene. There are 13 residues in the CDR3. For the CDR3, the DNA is TGTGCCAGCAGCTTAGAACCCAATCAGCCCCAGCGTTTT. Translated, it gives CASSLEPNQPQRF.